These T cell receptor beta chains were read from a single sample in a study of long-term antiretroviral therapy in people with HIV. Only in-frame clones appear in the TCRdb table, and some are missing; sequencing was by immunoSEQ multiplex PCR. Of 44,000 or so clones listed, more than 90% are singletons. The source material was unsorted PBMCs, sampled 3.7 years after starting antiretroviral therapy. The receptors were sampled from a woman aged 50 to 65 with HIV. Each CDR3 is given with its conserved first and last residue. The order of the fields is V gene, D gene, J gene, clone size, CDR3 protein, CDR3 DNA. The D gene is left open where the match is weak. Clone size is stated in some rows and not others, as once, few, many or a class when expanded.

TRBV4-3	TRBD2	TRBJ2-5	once	CASSQGLAGAGETQYF	TGCGCCAGCAGCCAAGGCCTAGCGGGGGCGGGGGAGACCCAGTACTTC
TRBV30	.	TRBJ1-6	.	CAWSPGMWLYNSPLHF	TGTGCCTGGAGCCCCGGTATGTGGCTCTATAATTCACCCCTCCACTTT
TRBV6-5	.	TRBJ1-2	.	CASSYRRAFNYGYTF	TGTGCCAGCAGTTATAGGAGGGCATTTAACTATGGCTACACCTTC
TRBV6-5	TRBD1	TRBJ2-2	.	CASADRVGTGELFF	TGTGCCAGCGCGGACAGGGTCGGCACCGGGGAGCTGTTTTTT
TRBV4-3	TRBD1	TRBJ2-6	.	CASSSGTGGLSSGANVLTF	TGCGCCAGCAGCTCCGGGACAGGGGGTCTTAGCTCTGGGGCCAACGTCCTGACTTTC
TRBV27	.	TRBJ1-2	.	CASSVGAAANYGYTF	TGTGCCAGCAGTGTCGGGGCAGCTGCTAACTATGGCTACACCTTC
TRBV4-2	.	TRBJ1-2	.	CASSQGQGADNYGYTF	TGTGCCAGCAGCCAAGGACAAGGGGCCGATAACTATGGCTACACCTTC
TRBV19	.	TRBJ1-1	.	CASSTIGDTEAFF	TGTGCCAGTAGTACAATCGGAGACACTGAAGCTTTCTTT
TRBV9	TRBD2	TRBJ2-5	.	CASSEALTGGQETQYF	TGTGCCAGCAGCGAGGCCCTGACCGGGGGGCAAGAGACCCAGTACTTC
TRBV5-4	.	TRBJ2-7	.	CASSLWGLPYEQYF	TGTGCCAGCAGCTTGTGGGGCCTGCCCTACGAGCAGTACTTC
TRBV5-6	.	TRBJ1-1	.	CASSLISYPEAFF	TGTGCCAGCAGCTTGATCTCATACCCTGAAGCTTTCTTT
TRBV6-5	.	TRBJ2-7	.	CASSGLSYEQYF	TGTGCCAGCAGCGGACTTTCCTACGAGCAGTACTTC
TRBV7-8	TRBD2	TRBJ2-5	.	CASSHRTSGSETQYF	TGTGCCAGCAGCCACCGGACTAGCGGGTCCGAGACCCAGTACTTC
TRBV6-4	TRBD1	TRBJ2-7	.	CASIPKDRVTYEQYF	TGTGCCAGCATACCTAAAGACAGGGTCACCTACGAGCAGTACTTC
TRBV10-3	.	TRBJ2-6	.	CAISESEGSGANVLTF	TGTGCCATCAGTGAGTCGGAGGGATCTGGGGCCAACGTCCTGACTTTC
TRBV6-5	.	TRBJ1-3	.	CASSSGALGAGNTIYF	TGTGCCAGCAGTTCGGGAGCACTGGGAGCTGGAAACACCATATATTTT
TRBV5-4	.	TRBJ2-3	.	CASSLVDLSPDTQYF	TGTGCCAGCAGCTTGGTTGACCTATCGCCAGATACGCAGTATTTT